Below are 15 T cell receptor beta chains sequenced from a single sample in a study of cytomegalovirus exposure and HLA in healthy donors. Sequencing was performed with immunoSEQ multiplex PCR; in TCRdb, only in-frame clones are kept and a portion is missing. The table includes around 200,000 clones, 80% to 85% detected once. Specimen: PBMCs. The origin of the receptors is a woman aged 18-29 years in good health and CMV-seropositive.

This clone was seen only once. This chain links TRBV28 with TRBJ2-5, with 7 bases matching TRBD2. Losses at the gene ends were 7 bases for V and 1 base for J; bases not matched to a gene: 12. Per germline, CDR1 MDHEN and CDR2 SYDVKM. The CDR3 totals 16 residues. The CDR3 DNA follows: TGTGCCAGCATCTTCCGCTGGGGGGGAATCCAAGAGACCCAGTACTTC. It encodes CASIFRWGGIQETQYF.

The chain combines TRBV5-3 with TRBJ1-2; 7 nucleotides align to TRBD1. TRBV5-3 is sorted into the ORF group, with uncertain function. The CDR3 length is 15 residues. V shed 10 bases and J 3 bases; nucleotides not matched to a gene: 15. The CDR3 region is CALETGKGADYGYTF. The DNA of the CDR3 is TGTGCCCTTGAAACCGGTAAGGGGGCCGACTATGGCTACACCTTC.

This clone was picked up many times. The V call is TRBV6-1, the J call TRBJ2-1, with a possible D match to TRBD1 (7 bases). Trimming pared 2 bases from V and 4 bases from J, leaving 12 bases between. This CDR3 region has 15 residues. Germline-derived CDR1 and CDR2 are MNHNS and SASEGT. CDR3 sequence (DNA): TGTGCCAGCAGTGAACAGGGGGGAAGTTACAATGAGCAGTTCTTC. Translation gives CASSEQGGSYNEQFF.

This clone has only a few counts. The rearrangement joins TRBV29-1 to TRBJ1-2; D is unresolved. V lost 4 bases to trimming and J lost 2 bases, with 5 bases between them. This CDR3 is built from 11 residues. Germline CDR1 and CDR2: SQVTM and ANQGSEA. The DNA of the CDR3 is TGCAGCGTTGTACAGAACTATGGCTACACCTTC. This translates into CSVVQNYGYTF.

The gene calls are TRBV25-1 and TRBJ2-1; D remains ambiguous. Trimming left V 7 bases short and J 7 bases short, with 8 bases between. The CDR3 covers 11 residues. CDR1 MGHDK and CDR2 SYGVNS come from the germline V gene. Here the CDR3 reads CASMRINEQFF. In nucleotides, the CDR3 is TGTGCCAGCATGAGGATTAATGAGCAGTTCTTC.

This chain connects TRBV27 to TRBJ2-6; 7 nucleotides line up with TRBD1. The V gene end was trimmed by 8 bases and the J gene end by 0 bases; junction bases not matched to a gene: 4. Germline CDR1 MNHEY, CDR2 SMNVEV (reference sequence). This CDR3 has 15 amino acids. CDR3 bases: TGTGCCAGCCTAGGGACAGTCTCTGGGGCCAACGTCCTGACTTTC. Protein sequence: CASLGTVSGANVLTF.

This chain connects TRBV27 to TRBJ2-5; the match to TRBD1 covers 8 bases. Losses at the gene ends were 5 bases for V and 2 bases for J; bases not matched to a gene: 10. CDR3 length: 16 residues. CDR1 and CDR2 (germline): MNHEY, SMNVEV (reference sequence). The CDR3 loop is CASSPYEDRAQETQYF. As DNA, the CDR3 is TGTGCCAGCAGTCCATACGAGGACAGGGCACAAGAGACCCAGTACTTC.

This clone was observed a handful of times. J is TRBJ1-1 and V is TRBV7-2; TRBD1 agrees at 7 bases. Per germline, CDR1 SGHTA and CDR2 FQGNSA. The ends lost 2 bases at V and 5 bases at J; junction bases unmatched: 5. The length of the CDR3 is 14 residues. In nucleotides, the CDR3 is TGTGCCAGCAGCTTACCCGGGACAGAGACTGAAGCTTTCTTT. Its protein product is CASSLPGTETEAFF.

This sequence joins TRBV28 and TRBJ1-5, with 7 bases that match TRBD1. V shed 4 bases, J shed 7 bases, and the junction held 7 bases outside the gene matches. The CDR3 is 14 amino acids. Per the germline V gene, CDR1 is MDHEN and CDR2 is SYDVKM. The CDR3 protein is CASSSEGAWQPQHF. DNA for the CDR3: TGTGCCAGCAGTTCTGAGGGGGCTTGGCAGCCCCAGCATTTT. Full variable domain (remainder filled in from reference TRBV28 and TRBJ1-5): DVKVTQSSRYLVKRTGEKVFLECVQDMDHENMFWYRQDPGLGLRLIYFSYDVKMKEKGDIPEGYSVSREKKERFSLILESASTNQTSMYLCASSSEGAWQPQHFGDGTRLSIL.

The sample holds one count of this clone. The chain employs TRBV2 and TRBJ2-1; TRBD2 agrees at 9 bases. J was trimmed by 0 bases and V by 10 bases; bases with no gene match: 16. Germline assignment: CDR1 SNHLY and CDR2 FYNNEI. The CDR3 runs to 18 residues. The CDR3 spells CATKGLAGMLSSYNEQFF. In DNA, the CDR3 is TGTGCCACCAAGGGGCTAGCGGGGATGCTGAGCTCCTACAATGAGCAGTTCTTC.

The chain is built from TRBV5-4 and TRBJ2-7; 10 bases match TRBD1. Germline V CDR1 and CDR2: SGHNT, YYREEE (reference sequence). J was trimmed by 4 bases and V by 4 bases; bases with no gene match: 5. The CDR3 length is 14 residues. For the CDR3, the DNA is TGTGCCAGCAGCCGGGACAGGGGAGCATACGAGCAGTACTTC. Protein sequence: CASSRDRGAYEQYF.

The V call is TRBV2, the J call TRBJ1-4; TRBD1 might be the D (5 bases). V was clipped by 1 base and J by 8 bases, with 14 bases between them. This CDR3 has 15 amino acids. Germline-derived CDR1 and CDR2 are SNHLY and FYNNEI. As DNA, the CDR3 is TGTGCCAGCAGTGAAGGGAACGGAGGGGAGGAAAAACTGTTTTTT. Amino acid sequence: CASSEGNGGEEKLFF.

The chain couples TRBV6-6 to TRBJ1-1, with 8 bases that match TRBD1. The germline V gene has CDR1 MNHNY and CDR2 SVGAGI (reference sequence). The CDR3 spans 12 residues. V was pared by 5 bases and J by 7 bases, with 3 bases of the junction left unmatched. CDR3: CASSRQGNEAFF. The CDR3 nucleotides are TGTGCCAGCAGTCGACAGGGGAATGAAGCTTTCTTT.

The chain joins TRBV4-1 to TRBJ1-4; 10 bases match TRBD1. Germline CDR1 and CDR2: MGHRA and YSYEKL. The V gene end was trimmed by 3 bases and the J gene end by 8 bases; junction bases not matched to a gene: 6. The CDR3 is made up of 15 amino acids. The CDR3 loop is CASSQTGTGVEKLFF. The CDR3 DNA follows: TGCGCCAGCAGCCAGACCGGGACAGGGGTGGAAAAACTGTTTTTT.

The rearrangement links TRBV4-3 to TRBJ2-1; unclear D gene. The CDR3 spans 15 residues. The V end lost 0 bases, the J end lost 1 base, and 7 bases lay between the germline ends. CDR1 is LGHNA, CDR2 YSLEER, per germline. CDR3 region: CASSQESRSYNEQFF. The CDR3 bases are TGCGCCAGCAGCCAAGAATCTCGTTCCTACAATGAGCAGTTCTTC.